This entry lists 5 T cell receptor beta chains sequenced from one sample in a study of T cells after yellow fever vaccination (dated by TCRdb to about 2019). The library was generated by 5' RACE. The run used an Illumina HiSeq 2500. TCRdb handled the public reads itself, with Q25 trimming in fastp and clone calling in MiXCR, and kept productive beta chains. One record per CDR3 amino acid sequence lists the most common genes and DNA. The sample yields about 630,000 distinct CDR3 sequences; 9% to 15% were counted once. The top ten constitute approximately 15% of the sample. The treatment or condition label, read with the paper, signifies: live attenuated yellow fever vaccine strain. The sample consisted of PBMCs, taken on the day of the yellow fever booster vaccination. The receptors shown here come from a young man who received the YFV17D yellow fever vaccine.

The chain combines TRBV7-3 with TRBJ1-1, with D possibly matching TRBD1 (6 bases). V lost 5 bases, J lost 0 bases, and 13 bases lay in between. CDR3 length equals 15 residues. CDR1 is SGHTA and CDR2 is FQGTGA in the germline V gene. In DNA form, the CDR3 reads TGTGCCAGCAGCGCACAGGGAGTCCTGAACACTGAAGCTTTCTTT. It yields the protein CASSAQGVLNTEAFF.

Only a few counts were recorded for this clonotype. The chain combines TRBV10-3 with TRBJ2-7, with 11 bases fitting TRBD2. CDR1 and CDR2 from the germline V gene are ENHRY and SYGVKD. The CDR3 extends over 16 amino acids. V lost 4 bases, J lost 1 base, and 6 bases stayed unmatched. This CDR3 reads CAISGKLAGDSYEQYF. CDR3 nucleotide sequence: TGTGCCATCAGTGGAAAACTAGCGGGAGATTCCTACGAGCAGTACTTC.

This clonotype was seen a few times. V usage is TRBV6-5 and J usage is TRBJ2-5; 12 bases are a match to TRBD2. The CDR3 has 18 residues. V shed 2 bases and J 5 bases; nucleotides not matched to a gene: 12. The V gene's germline CDR1 is MNHEY and CDR2 SVGAGI. CDR3 in amino acids: CASSYTPSGRAGGETQYF. The CDR3 DNA follows: TGTGCCAGCAGTTACACTCCTAGCGGGAGGGCCGGGGGGGAGACCCAGTACTTC.

V and J are TRBV3-1 and TRBJ2-3; a weak D match, TRBD2 (6 bases). Germline CDR1 and CDR2: LGHDT and YNNKEL (reference sequence). The CDR3 is 13 residues long. Trimming removed 3 bases at V and 6 bases at J, with 10 bases between. DNA for the CDR3: TGTGCCAGCAGCCAGGCCCGGGGGGATACGCAGTATTTT. It codes for CASSQARGDTQYF.

The chain joins TRBV29-1 to TRBJ2-7; D ambiguous. CDR1 SQVTM and CDR2 ANQGSEA come from the germline V gene. The CDR3 is made up of 13 amino acids. V lost 2 bases and J 4 bases, leaving 12 bases between the germline ends. The CDR3 bases are TGCAGCGTTGAAACATTTAACGGGTACGAGCAGTACTTC. Protein: CSVETFNGYEQYF.